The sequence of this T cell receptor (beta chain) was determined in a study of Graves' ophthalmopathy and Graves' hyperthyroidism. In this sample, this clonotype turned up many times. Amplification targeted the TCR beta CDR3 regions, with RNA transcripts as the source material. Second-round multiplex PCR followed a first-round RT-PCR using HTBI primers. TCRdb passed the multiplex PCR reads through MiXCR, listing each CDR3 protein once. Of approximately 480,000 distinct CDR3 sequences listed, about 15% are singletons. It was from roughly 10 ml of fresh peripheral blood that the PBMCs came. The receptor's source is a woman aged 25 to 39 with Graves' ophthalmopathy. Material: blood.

The CDR3 loop is CASSMLRDRGHEQYF. The CDR3 bases are TGTGCCAGCAGCATGCTCCGGGACAGGGGCCACGAGCAGTACTTC. The chain employs TRBV12-3 or TRBV12-4 and TRBJ2-7, with 10 bases fitting TRBD1. CDR3 length: 15 residues. After removal of 6 bases from V and 5 bases from J, the junction contained 10 bases not matched to a gene.